The next 18 T cell receptor beta chains were all read from a single sample in a study of blood T cell repertoires in COVID-19. The assay was immunoSEQ multiplex PCR, and TCRdb's table has in-frame clones only and misses some. Among about 250,000 clones listed, around 83% were seen once. Sequenced material: PBMCs or T cells enriched from blood (not recorded which). The receptors come from a man aged 40-49 years who had been exposed to COVID-19.

This chain joins TRBV6-5 and TRBJ1-5; D may be TRBD1 (5 bases). Germline lookup yields CDR1 MNHEY and CDR2 SVGAGI. The germline V and J ends were trimmed by 6 bases and 3 bases, with 15 bases remaining between them. CDR3 length: 15 amino acids. In DNA, the CDR3 is TGTGCCAGCAGGTCCGGGGGGGGGAACAATCAGCCCCAGCATTTT. Its protein is CASRSGGGNNQPQHF.

The CDR3 sequence is CASSLAPGQGSAKNIQYF. For the CDR3, the DNA is TGTGCCAGCAGCTTAGCTCCGGGACAGGGGTCGGCCAAAAACATTCAGTACTTC. The gene calls are TRBV7-3 and TRBJ2-4; 10 bases line up with TRBD1. The V gene end was trimmed by 2 bases and the J gene end by 1 base; junction bases not matched to a gene: 8. This CDR3 has 18 amino acids. Germline loops: CDR1 SGHTA, CDR2 FQGTGA.

This chain joins TRBV18 and TRBJ1-6, with D hard to call. Germline CDR1 reads KGHSH; CDR2 reads LQKENI. Trimming took 3 bases from V and 7 from J, leaving 10 bases between them. The CDR3 extends over 14 amino acids. CDR3 in amino acids: CASSPGLVNSPLHF. CDR3 DNA sequence: TGTGCCAGCTCACCCGGACTGGTAAATTCACCCCTCCACTTT.

This sequence joins TRBV7-2 and TRBJ1-4; D is unresolved. With 6 bases removed from V and 3 bases from J, the gap between germline ends came to 11 bases. The CDR3 has 14 residues. The germline gives CDR1 SGHTA, CDR2 FQGNSA. In nucleotides, the CDR3 is TGTGCCAGCAGACTTAGTACGGCTAATGAAAAACTGTTTTTT. It specifies CASRLSTANEKLFF.

This sequence joins TRBV30 and TRBJ2-1; perhaps TRBD1 as D (6 bases). CDR1 GTSNPN and CDR2 SVGIG come from the germline V gene (reference sequence). Trimming took off 5 bases at V and 7 bases at J, with 12 bases between the two ends. The CDR3 is 12 amino acids. CDR3 protein: CAWDRRRNEQFF. CDR3 nucleotides: TGTGCCTGGGACAGGCGCAGAAATGAGCAGTTCTTC.

The CDR3 nucleotides read TGTGCCAGCAGTTATTGGCAGGGGGGCTCTGGAAACACCATATATTTT. Its translation: CASSYWQGGSGNTIYF. The chain has TRBV6-6 and TRBJ1-3; 7 nucleotides agree with TRBD1. The J segment lost 0 bases and the V segment lost 3 bases, leaving 5 bases of the junction unmatched. The CDR3 has 16 amino acids. CDR1 is MNHNY and CDR2 is SVGAGI in the germline V gene (reference sequence).

In this sample, this clone turned up once. The chain joins TRBV5-8 to TRBJ2-2, with D perhaps TRBD2 (5 bases). The V gene lost 0 bases and the J gene lost 7 bases, with 13 bases spanning the gap. The CDR3 length is 15 residues. Germline V lookup: CDR1 SGHTS, CDR2 YDEGEE. The CDR3 DNA follows: TGTGCCAGCAGCTTGGGAGCGGCTCCGGGCGGGGAGCTGTTTTTT. This encodes CASSLGAAPGGELFF. The full variable domain, its missing parts supplied by reference TRBV5-8 and TRBJ2-2, is EAGVTQSPTHLIKTRGQQATLRCSPISGHTSVYWYQQALGLGLQFLLWYDEGEERNRGNFPPRFSGRQFPNYSSELNVNALELEDSALYLCASSLGAAPGGELFFGEGSRLTVL.

This clone was seen a handful of times. The chain combines TRBV19 with TRBJ1-1; no reliable D call. Between the trimmed V and J ends, which lost 5 bases and 7 bases, there was a span of 17 bases. Germline V lookup: CDR1 LNHDA, CDR2 SQIVND (reference sequence). There are 14 residues in the CDR3. The CDR3 DNA follows: TGTGCCAGTAGTGCCCAGGCCCAGGTCCGTGAAGCTTTCTTT. Translation gives CASSAQAQVREAFF.

The J gene is TRBJ2-7, the V gene TRBV28, with a possible D match to TRBD2 (5 bases). The V gene lost 8 bases and the J gene lost 4 bases, with 9 bases spanning the gap. The CDR3 is 11 amino acids. Germline assignment: CDR1 MDHEN and CDR2 SYDVKM. CDR3 residues: CASYGVYEQYF. In DNA, the CDR3 is TGTGCCAGCTACGGGGTTTACGAGCAGTACTTC.

The J gene is TRBJ2-1, the V gene TRBV4-1, with 7 nucleotides matching TRBD2. Germline CDR1 and CDR2: MGHRA and YSYEKL. The CDR3 is 14 residues long. Unmatched junction bases numbered 6, after V lost 4 bases and J lost 6 bases. The chain's CDR3 is CASSPRGGSNEQFF. The CDR3 coding sequence is TGCGCCAGCAGCCCAAGGGGAGGGAGCAATGAGCAGTTCTTC.

This clone turned up a few times. The chain is built from TRBV15 and TRBJ1-1, with D possibly TRBD1 on 6 matching bases. V was trimmed by 5 bases and J by 10 bases, leaving 14 bases between them. Germline V gene data show CDR1 as LNHNV and CDR2 as YYDKDF (reference sequence). CDR3 length equals 12 residues. DNA for the CDR3: TGTGCCACCAGCGAGGGGGGGCGAGGAGCTTTCTTT. This codes for CATSEGGRGAFF.

This chain uses TRBV10-1 with TRBJ2-7, with D maybe TRBD2 (6 bases). This CDR3 region has 14 residues. V was trimmed by 6 bases and J by 0 bases, leaving 12 bases between them. CDR1 WNHNN and CDR2 SYGVQD come from the germline V gene (reference sequence). CDR3 residues: CASRSGESSYEQYF. DNA of the CDR3: TGCGCCAGCAGATCGGGGGAAAGCTCCTACGAGCAGTACTTC.

Regarding this clone: Different DNA sequences within this sample yield the same CDR3. This chain uses TRBV12-5 with TRBJ1-6; 9 positions match TRBD1. In germline, CDR1 is LGHNT, CDR2 FRNRAP. The V and J ends lost 5 bases and 5 bases, in that order; junction bases with no gene match: 4. The CDR3 consists of 15 residues. The chain's CDR3 is CASGPGQGDNSPLHF. The CDR3 DNA is TGTGCTAGTGGTCCGGGACAGGGAGATAATTCACCCCTCCACTTT.

The rearrangement uses TRBV13 and TRBJ2-1; D gene uncertain. The CDR3 covers 13 residues. Germline V gene sequence: CDR1 PRHDT, CDR2 FYEKMQ (reference sequence). Trimming took 3 bases from V and 10 from J, leaving 13 bases between them. CDR3 coding DNA: TGTGCCAGCAGCTTGCCCGAGGCGGAGGAGCAGTTCTTC. Amino acid sequence: CASSLPEAEEQFF.

This clone was picked up a small number of times. This chain uses TRBV7-3 with TRBJ1-2; D is unresolved. Germline values: CDR1 SGHTA, CDR2 FQGTGA. There are 14 residues in the CDR3. Trimming took off 5 bases at V and 2 bases at J, with 12 bases between the two ends. The CDR3 DNA sequence: TGTGCCAGCAGCATTGGCCATTCCAACTATGGCTACACCTTC. This encodes CASSIGHSNYGYTF.

The chain couples TRBV19 to TRBJ1-5; D is unresolved. CDR1 is LNHDA and CDR2 is SQIVND in the germline V gene (reference sequence). The CDR3 covers 15 residues. The V end was cut by 1 base, the J end by 4 bases, with 11 bases between. In DNA form, the CDR3 reads TGTGCCAGTAGTATAGGTCCAGGCAAGAATCAGCCCCAGCATTTT. It specifies CASSIGPGKNQPQHF.

In this sample, this clone turned up a few times. The rearrangement links TRBV30 to TRBJ1-1; 7 bases line up with TRBD1. The CDR3 totals 8 residues. Germline V CDR1 and CDR2: GTSNPN, SVGIG (reference sequence). The DNA of the CDR3 is TGTGGGACAGGTGAAGCTTTCTTT. This gives the protein CGTGEAFF.

V and J are TRBV11-3 and TRBJ2-3, with a weak D call TRBD1 (5 bases). The CDR3 spans 14 residues. Germline V gene data show CDR1 as SGHNT and CDR2 as YENEEA. Between the trimmed V and J ends, which lost 3 bases and 8 bases, there was a span of 15 bases. CDR3 loop: CASSLNRFRGTQYF. CDR3 DNA sequence: TGTGCCAGCAGCTTGAACAGGTTTCGTGGTACGCAGTATTTT.